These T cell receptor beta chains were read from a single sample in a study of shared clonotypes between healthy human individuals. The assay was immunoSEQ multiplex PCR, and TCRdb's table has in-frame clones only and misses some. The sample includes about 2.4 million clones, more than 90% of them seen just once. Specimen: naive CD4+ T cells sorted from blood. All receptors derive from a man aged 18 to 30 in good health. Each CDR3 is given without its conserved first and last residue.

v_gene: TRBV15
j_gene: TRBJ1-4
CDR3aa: ATSRKRRSTNEKLF

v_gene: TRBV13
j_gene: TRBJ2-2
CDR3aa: ASGREYTGELF

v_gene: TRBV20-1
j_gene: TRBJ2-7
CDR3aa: SAPDRYEQY

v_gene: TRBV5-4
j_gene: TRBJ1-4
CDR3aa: ASSRGTAPEKLF

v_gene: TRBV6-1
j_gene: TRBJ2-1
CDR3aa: ASSADTYNEQF

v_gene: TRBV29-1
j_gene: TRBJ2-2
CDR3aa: SGRTSGTGELF

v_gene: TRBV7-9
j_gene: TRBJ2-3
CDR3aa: ASSLSGANTQY

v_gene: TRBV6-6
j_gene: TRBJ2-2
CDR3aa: ASREGGSGELF

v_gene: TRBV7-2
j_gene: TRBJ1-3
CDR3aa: ASSFVQGKGNTIY

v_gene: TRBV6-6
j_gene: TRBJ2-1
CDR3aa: ASSFRDNEQF

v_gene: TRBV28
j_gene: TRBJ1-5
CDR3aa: ATWTGGQPQH

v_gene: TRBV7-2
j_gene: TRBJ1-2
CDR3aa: ASAGPGDPSGYT

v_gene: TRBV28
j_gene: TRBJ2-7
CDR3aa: ASSLQDRWIYEQY

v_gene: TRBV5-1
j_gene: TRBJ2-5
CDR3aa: ASSLRVTETQY

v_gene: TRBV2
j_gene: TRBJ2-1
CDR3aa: ASSDMLPYNEQF

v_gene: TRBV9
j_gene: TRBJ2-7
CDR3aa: ASSVDVLGEQY

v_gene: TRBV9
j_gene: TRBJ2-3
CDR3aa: ASSVAAGGPSQGQDTQY

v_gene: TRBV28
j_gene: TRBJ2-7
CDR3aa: ASASWDEQY

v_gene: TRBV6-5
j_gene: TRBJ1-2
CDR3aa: ASSGTGTWYGYT

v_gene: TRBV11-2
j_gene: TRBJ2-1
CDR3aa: ASSFGPGNYNEQF

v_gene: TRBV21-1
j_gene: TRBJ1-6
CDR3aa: ASSKVPAHNSPLH

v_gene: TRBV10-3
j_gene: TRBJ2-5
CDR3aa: AISLDAGVETQY

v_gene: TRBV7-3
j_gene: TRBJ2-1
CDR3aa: ASSLALEGEQF

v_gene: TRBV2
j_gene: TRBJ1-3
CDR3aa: ASRLQGSGNTIY

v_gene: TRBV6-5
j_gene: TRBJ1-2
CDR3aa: ASSYSTGDGYT

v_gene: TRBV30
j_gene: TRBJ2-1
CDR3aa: AWMGDSYNEQF

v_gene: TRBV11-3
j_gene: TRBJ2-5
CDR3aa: ASSLEGRGHQETQY

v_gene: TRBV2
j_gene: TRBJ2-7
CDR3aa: ASSPDLYEQY

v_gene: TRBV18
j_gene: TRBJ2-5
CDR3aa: ASSPPGRLKETQY

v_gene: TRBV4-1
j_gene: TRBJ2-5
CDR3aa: ASSQDRLAGARETQY

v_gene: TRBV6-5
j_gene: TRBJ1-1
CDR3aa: ASSPTGSTEAF

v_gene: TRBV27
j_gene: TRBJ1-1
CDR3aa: ASSLTLNTEAF

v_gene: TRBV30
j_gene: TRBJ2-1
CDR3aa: AWSVLLDNEQF

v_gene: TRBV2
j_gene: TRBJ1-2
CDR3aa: ASSEGSANYGYT

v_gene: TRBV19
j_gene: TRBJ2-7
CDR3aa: ASSRWGTGAYEQY

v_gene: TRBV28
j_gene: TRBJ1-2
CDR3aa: ASSLIGQRNGYT

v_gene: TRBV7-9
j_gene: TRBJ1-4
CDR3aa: ASSLGQGAREKLF

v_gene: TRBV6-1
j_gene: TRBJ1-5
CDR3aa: ATTDNSNQPQH

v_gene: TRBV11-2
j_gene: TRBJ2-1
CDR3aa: ASSLGWRGDREYNEQF

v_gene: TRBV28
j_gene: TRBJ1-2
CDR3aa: ASSLGEGGYYGYT

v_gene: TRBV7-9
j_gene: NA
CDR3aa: ASSRTDRYEQY

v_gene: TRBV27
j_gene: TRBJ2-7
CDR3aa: ASSRTSGKSYEQY

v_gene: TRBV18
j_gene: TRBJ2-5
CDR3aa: ASSPRLDYQETQY

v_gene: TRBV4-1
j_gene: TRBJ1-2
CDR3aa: ASSHYRGFNYGYT

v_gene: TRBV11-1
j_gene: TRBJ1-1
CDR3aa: ASSLAVKSGSTEAF

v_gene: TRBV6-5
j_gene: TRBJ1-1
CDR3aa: ASSPGATKRGAF

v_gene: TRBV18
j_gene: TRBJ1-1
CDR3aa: ASHDTGGTEAF

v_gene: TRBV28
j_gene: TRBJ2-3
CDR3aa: ASSPLTSAGTDTQY

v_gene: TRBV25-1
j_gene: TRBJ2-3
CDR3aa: ASGSGRGARGTQY

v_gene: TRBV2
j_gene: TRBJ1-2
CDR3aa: ASRGTALNYGYT

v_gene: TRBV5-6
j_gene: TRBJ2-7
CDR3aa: ASSWILAGGSYEQY

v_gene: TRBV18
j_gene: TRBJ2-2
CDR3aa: ASSPYGGTGELF

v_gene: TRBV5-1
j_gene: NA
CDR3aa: ASSLPDRVDEQY

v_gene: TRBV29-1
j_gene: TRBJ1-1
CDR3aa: SVVRQMAAEAF

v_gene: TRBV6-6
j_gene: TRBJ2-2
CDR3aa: ASTPLASGELF